The entry below describes one TCR beta chain. Its specificity is unknown. Method: immunoSEQ multiplex PCR; TCRdb's copy keeps in-frame clones and lacks some. The sample carries approximately 90,000 clones, around 82% recorded once. This sample is drawn from a study of Ad26.COV2.S vaccination and SARS-CoV-2 variants. The germline V gene has CDR1 SGHAT and CDR2 FQNNGV. CDR3 length equals 14 residues. The J segment lost 4 bases and the V segment lost 3 bases, leaving 2 bases of the junction unmatched. General study points: CD8+ and CD4+ T cells specific for spike reportedly responded with substantial breadth after vaccination. Spike-specific TCR breadth in vaccine recipients exceeded that seen in placebo recipients.

This sample comprised peripheral blood, obtained after recovery from COVID-19. J is TRBJ2-2 and V is TRBV11-2; TRBD2 aligns across 7 bases. This sequence originates from a human donor who had recovered from COVID-19. As DNA, the CDR3 is TGTGCCAGCAGCTTGGGAGGGACCACCGGGGAGCTGTTTTTT. This gives the protein CASSLGGTTGELFF.